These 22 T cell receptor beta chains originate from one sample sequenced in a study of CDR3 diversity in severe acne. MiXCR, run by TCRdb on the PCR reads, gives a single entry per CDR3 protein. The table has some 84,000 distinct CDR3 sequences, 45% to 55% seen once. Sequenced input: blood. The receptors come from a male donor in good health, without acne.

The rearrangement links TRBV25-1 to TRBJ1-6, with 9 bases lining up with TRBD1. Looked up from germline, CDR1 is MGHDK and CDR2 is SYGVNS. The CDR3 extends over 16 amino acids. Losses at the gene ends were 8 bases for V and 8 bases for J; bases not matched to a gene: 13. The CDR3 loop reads CASAGTGTGRDSPLHF. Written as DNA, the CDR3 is TGTGCCAGCGCCGGGACAGGGACAGGCAGGGATTCACCCCTCCACTTT.

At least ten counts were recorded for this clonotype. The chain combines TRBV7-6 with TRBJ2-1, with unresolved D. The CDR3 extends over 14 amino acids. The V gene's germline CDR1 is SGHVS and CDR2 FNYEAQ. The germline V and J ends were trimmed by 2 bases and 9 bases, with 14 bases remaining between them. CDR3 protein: CASSLSLESSEQFF. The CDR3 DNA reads TGTGCCAGCAGCTTATCCCTGGAAAGTTCTGAGCAGTTCTTC.

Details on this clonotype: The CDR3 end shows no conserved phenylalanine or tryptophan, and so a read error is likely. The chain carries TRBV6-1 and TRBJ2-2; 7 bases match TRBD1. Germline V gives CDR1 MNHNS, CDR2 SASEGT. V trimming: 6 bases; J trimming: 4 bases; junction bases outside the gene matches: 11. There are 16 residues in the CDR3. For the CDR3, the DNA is TGTGCCAGCAGGCCCCAACAGGGGCGAGGCACCGGGGAGCTGTTTCTT. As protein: CASRPQQGRGTGELFL.

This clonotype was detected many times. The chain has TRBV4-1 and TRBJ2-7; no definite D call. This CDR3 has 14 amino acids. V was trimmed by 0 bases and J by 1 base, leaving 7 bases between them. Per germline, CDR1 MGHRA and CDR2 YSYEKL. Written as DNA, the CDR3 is TGCGCCAGCAGCCAAGAGCCGGCATCCTACGAGCAGTACTTC. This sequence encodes CASSQEPASYEQYF.

The CDR3 loop reads CATSRRGARTDTQYF. In DNA form, the CDR3 reads TGTGCCACCAGCAGGCGGGGGGCTCGCACAGATACGCAGTATTTT. The rearrangement links TRBV15 to TRBJ2-3, with TRBD2 matching 8 bases. Trimming at V came to 3 bases and at J to 1 base, leaving 3 bases not matched to a gene. The CDR3 is 15 amino acids. Germline V gives CDR1 LNHNV, CDR2 YYDKDF (reference sequence).

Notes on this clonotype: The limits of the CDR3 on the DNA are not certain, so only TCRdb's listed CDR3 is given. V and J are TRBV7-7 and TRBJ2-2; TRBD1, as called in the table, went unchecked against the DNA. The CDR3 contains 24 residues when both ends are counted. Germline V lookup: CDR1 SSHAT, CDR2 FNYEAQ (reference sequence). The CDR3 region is CASSSDFITMSSSSGQGADGELFF.

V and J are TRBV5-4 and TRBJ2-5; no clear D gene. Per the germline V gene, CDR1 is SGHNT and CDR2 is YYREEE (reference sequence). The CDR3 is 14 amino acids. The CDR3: CALDLQGGERSQYF. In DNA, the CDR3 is TGTGCGCTGGATCTCCAAGGTGGAGAAAGATCCCAGTACTTC.

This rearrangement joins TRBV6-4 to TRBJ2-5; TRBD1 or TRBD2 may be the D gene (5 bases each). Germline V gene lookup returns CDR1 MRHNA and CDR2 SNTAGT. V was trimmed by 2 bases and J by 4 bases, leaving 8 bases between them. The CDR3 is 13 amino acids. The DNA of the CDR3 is TGTGCCAGCAGTGACCATGGGGGAGAGACCCAGTACTTC. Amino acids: CASSDHGGETQYF.

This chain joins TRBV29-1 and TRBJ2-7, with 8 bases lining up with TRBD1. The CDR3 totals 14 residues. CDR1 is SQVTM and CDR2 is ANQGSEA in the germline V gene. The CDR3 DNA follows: TGCAGTTCCCGGACAGGGAAATATTCCTACGAGCAGTACTTC. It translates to CSSRTGKYSYEQYF.

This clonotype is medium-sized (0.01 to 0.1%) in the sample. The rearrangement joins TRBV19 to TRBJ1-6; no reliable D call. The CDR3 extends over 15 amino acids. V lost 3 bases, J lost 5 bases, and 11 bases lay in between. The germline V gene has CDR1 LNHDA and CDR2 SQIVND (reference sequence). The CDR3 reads CASSMVQANNSPLHF. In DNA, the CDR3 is TGTGCCAGTAGTATGGTGCAGGCGAATAATTCACCCCTCCACTTT.

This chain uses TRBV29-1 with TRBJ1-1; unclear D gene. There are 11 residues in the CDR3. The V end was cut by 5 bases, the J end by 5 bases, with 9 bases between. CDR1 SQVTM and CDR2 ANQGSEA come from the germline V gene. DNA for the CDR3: TGCAGCGTTTTTCGAGTTACTGAAGCTTTCTTT. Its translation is CSVFRVTEAFF.

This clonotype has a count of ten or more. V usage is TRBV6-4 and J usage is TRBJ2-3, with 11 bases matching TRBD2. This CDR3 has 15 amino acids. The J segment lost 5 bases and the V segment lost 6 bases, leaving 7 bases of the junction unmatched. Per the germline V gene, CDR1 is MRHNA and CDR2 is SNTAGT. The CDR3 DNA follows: TGTGCCAGCAGGCCGATAGCGGGAGGGCGAGATACGCAGTATTTT. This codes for CASRPIAGGRDTQYF.

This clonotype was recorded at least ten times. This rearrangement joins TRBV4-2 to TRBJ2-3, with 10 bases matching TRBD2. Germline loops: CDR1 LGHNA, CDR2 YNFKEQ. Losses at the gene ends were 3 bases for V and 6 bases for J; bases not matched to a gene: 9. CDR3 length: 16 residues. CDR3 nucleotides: TGTGCCAGCAGCCAGGAAGCGGGGGGGCTACGGGATACGCAGTATTTT. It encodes CASSQEAGGLRDTQYF.

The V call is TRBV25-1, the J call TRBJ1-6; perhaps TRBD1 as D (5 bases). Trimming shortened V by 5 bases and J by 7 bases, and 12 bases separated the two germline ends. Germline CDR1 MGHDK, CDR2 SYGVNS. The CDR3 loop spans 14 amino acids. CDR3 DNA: TGTGCCAGCAGTTCGGGACGGTGGAATTCACCCCTCCACTTT. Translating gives CASSSGRWNSPLHF.

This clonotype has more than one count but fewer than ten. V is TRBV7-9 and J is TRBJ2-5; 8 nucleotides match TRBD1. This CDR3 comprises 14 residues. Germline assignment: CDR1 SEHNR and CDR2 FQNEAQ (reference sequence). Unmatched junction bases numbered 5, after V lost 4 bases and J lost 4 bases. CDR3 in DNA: TGTGCCAGCAGCTCCGACAGGGGACGAGAGACCCAGTACTTC. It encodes CASSSDRGRETQYF.

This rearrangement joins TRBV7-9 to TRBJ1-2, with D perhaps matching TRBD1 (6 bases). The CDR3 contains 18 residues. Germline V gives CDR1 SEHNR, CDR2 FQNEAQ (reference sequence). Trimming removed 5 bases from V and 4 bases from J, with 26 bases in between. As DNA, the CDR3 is TGTGCCAGCAGCCAAGAATTATCGGACCGGGGGCGCCTCTATGGCTACACCTTC. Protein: CASSQELSDRGRLYGYTF.

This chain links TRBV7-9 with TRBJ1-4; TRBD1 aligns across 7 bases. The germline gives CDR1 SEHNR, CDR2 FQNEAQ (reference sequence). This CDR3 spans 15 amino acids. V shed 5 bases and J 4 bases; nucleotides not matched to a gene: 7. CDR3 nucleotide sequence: TGTGCCAGCAGCAAAGGGACAGCAAATAATGAAAAACTGTTTTTT. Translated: CASSKGTANNEKLFF.

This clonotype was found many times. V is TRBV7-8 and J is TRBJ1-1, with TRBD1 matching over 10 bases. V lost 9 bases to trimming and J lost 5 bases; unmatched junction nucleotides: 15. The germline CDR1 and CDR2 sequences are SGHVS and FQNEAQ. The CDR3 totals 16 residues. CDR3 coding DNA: TGTGCCAGTTCCCAGGGACAGGGGTTTTGGGAAACTGAAGCTTTCTTT. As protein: CASSQGQGFWETEAFF.

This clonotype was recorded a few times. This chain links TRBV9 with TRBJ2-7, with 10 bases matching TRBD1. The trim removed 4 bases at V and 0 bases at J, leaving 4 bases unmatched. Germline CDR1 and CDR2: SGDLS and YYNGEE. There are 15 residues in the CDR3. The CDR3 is CASSRQGASSYEQYF. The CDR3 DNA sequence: TGTGCCAGCAGCAGACAGGGGGCTAGCTCCTACGAGCAGTACTTC.

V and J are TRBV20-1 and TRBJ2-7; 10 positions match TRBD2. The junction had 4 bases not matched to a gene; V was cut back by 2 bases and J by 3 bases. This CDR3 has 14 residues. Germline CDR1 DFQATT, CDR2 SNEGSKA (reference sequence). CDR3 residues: CSARRSSGSYEQYF. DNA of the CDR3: TGCAGTGCTAGACGGTCTAGCGGGAGCTACGAGCAGTACTTC.

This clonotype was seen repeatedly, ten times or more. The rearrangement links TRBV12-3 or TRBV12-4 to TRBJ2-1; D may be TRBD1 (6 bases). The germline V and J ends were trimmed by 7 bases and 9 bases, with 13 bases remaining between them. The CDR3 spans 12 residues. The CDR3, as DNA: TGTGCCAGCACCCTGCAGGGGATTGAGCAGTTCTTC. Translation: CASTLQGIEQFF.

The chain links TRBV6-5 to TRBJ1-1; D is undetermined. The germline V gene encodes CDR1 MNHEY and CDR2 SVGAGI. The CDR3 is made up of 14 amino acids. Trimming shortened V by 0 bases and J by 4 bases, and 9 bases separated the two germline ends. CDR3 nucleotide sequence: TGTGCCAGCAGTTACTCGCGACGGGGCACTGAAGCTTTCTTT. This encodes CASSYSRRGTEAFF.